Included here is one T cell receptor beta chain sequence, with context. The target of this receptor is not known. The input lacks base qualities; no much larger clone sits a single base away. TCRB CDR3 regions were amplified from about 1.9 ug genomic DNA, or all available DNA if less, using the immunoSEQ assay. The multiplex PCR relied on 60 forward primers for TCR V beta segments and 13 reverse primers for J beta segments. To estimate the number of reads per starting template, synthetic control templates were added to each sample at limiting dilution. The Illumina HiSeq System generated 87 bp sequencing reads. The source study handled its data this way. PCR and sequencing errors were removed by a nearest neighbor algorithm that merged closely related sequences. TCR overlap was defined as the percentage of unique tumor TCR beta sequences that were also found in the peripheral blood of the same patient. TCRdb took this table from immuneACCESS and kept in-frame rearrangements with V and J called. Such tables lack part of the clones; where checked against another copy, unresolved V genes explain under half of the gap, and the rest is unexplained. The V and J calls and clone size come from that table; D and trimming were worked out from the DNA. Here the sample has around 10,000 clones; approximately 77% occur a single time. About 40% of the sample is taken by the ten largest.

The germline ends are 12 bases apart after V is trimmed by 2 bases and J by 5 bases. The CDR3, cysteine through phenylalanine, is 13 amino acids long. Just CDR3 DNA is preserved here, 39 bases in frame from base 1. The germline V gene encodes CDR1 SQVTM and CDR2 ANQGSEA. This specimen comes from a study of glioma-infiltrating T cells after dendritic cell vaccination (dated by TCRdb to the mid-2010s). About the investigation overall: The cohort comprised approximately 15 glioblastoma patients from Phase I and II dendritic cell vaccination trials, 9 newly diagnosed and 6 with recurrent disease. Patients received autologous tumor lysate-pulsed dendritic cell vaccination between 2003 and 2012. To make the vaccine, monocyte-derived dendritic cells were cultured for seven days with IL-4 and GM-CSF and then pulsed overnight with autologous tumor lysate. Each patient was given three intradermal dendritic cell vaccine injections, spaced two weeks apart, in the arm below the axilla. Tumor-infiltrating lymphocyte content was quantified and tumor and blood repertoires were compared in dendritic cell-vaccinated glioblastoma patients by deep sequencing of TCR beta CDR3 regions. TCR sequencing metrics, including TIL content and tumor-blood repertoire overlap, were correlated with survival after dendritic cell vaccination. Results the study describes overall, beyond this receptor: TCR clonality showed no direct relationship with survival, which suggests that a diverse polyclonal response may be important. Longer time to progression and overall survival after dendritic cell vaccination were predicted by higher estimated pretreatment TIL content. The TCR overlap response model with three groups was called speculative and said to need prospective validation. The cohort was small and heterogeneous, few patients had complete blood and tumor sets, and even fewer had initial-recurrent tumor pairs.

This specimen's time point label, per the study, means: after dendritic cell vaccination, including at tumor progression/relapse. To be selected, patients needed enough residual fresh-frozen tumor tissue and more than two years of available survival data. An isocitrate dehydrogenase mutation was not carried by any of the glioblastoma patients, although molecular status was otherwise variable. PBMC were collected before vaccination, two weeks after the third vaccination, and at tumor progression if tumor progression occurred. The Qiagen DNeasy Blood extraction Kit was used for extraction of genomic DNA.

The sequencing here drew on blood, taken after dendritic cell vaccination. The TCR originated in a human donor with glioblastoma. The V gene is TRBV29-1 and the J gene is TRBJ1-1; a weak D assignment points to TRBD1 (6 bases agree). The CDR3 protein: CSVETGKRTEAFF. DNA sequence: TGCAGCGTTGAAACAGGGAAGCGGACTGAAGCTTTCTTT.